The 13 T cell receptor beta chains reported below all come from one sample, sequenced in a study of blood T cell repertoires in COVID-19. Sequencing was performed with immunoSEQ multiplex PCR; in TCRdb, only in-frame clones are kept and a portion is missing. The sample has some 150,000 clones; around 90% are singletons. Material: peripheral blood. The origin of the receptors is an elderly woman with acute or convalescent COVID-19.

The chain joins TRBV18 to TRBJ2-7; 8 bases line up with TRBD1. The CDR3 is made up of 13 amino acids. V trimming: 6 bases; J trimming: 12 bases; junction bases outside the gene matches: 13. The germline CDR1 and CDR2 sequences are KGHSH and LQKENI. The CDR3 loop reads CASSQTGVPDGYF. The CDR3 DNA sequence: TGTGCCAGCTCCCAGACAGGGGTGCCAGATGGGTACTTC.

V and J are TRBV2 and TRBJ1-1, with TRBD1 matching over 9 bases. CDR1 and CDR2 (germline): SNHLY, FYNNEI. This CDR3 is built from 16 residues. V lost 7 bases, J lost 5 bases, and 14 bases stayed unmatched. DNA of the CDR3: TGTGCCAGCAAGAAGGAAATGGGACAGGGACTTACTGAAGCTTTCTTT. Translation: CASKKEMGQGLTEAFF.

The rearrangement links TRBV5-1 to TRBJ1-1; tentative D call: TRBD1 (5 bases). Per germline, CDR1 SGHRS and CDR2 YFSETQ. The V end lost 4 bases, the J end lost 3 bases, and 13 bases lay between the germline ends. The CDR3 is 14 residues long. This chain's CDR3 is CASSLTRVDTEAFF. CDR3 nucleotides: TGCGCCAGCAGCCTGACCAGGGTAGACACTGAAGCTTTCTTT.

V usage is TRBV19 and J usage is TRBJ1-5; 8 nucleotides agree with TRBD1. The length of the CDR3 is 15 residues. Trimming removed 5 bases from V and 2 bases from J; junction bases left unmatched: 5. Germline loops: CDR1 LNHDA, CDR2 SQIVND (reference sequence). The CDR3 nucleotides read TGTGCCAGTAGTGGGGACAGGTCACGCAATCAGCCCCAGCATTTT. It specifies CASSGDRSRNQPQHF.

This clone came up once. The chain carries TRBV18 and TRBJ2-3; TRBD2 aligns across 7 bases. V lost 4 bases, J lost 5 bases, and 9 bases stayed unmatched. CDR1 and CDR2 from the germline V gene are KGHSH and LQKENI. This CDR3 spans 15 amino acids. The CDR3 is CASSLLAAAGDTQYF. The CDR3 DNA follows: TGTGCCAGCTCACTGCTAGCGGCGGCGGGAGATACGCAGTATTTT.

The chain carries TRBV7-9 and TRBJ2-3, with D tentatively TRBD2 (5 bases). The V end was cut by 2 bases, the J end by 5 bases, with 11 bases between. Looked up from germline, CDR1 is SEHNR and CDR2 is FQNEAQ (reference sequence). The CDR3 is made up of 14 amino acids. The CDR3 nucleotides read TGTGCCAGCAGCTTAATGGACTTAGGAGATACGCAGTATTTT. This encodes CASSLMDLGDTQYF. Full variable domain (missing parts from reference TRBV7-9 and TRBJ2-3): DTGVSQNPRHKITKRGQNVTFRCDPISEHNRLYWYRQTLGQGPEFLTYFQNEAQLEKSRLLSDRFSAERPKGSFSTLEIQRTEQGDSAMYLCASSLMDLGDTQYFGPGTRLTVL.

The chain couples TRBV5-1 to TRBJ2-1; possibly TRBD1 for D (5 bases). The germline V gene has CDR1 SGHRS and CDR2 YFSETQ. With 4 bases removed from V and 8 bases from J, the gap between germline ends came to 16 bases. This CDR3 has 14 amino acids. The CDR3: CASSLALSGYEQFF. In DNA form, the CDR3 reads TGCGCCAGCAGCCTTGCCTTGTCAGGGTATGAGCAGTTCTTC.

The chain is built from TRBV11-2 and TRBJ2-5, with D possibly being TRBD2 (7 bases). This CDR3 has 13 residues. Looked up from germline, CDR1 is SGHAT and CDR2 is FQNNGV. Trimming pared 5 bases from V and 7 bases from J, leaving 14 bases between. The CDR3 nucleotides are TGTGCCAGCAGCCGGGGGGCCCCGGGGACCCAGTACTTC. It codes for CASSRGAPGTQYF. Looking up the rest from reference TRBV11-2 and TRBJ2-5 gives the full variable domain: EAGVAQSPRYKIIEKRQSVAFWCNPISGHATLYWYQQILGQGPKLLIQFQNNGVVDDSQLPKDRFSAERLKGVDSTLKIQPAKLEDSAVYLCASSRGAPGTQYFGPGTRLLVL.

The chain combines TRBV7-9 with TRBJ2-7; maybe TRBD2 (6 bases). The CDR3 totals 16 residues. V dropped 5 bases and J dropped 2 bases, with 19 bases sitting between them. Per germline, CDR1 SEHNR and CDR2 FQNEAQ (reference sequence). CDR3 sequence reads: CASSDTGTPKAYEQYF. Written as DNA, the CDR3 is TGTGCCAGCAGCGATACCGGGACTCCGAAGGCCTACGAGCAGTACTTC. Looking up the rest from reference TRBV7-9 and TRBJ2-7 gives the full variable domain: DTGVSQNPRHKITKRGQNVTFRCDPISEHNRLYWYRQTLGQGPEFLTYFQNEAQLEKSRLLSDRFSAERPKGSFSTLEIQRTEQGDSAMYLCASSDTGTPKAYEQYFGPGTRLTVT.

This chain joins TRBV9 and TRBJ1-1; D uncertain. Trimming removed 0 bases from V and 3 bases from J, with 6 bases in between. The CDR3 runs 13 residues. Germline V CDR1 and CDR2: SGDLS, YYNGEE. The DNA of the CDR3 is TGTGCCAGCAGCGTAGGACGGGACACTGAAGCTTTCTTT. Its translation is CASSVGRDTEAFF. The full variable domain, completed using reference TRBV9 and TRBJ1-1, is DSGVTQTPKHLITATGQRVTLRCSPRSGDLSVYWYQQSLDQGLQFLIQYYNGEERAKGNILERFSAQQFPDLHSELNLSSLELGDSALYFCASSVGRDTEAFFGQGTRLTVV.

This clone has a single count. The rearrangement joins TRBV9 to TRBJ1-2; D may be TRBD1 (5 bases). This CDR3 spans 14 amino acids. Per the germline V gene, CDR1 is SGDLS and CDR2 is YYNGEE. Trimming left V 0 bases short and J 4 bases short, with 10 bases between. The CDR3 region has the DNA TGTGCCAGCAGCGTAGAGGAGGGACCCTATGGCTACACCTTC. Translated, it gives CASSVEEGPYGYTF.

The chain uses TRBV25-1 and TRBJ1-2, with 7 nucleotides matching TRBD1. The CDR3 contains 18 residues. Germline loops: CDR1 MGHDK, CDR2 SYGVNS. V gave up 3 bases and J gave up 8 bases; unmatched junction bases: 21. Here the CDR3 DNA reads TGTGCCAGCAGTGATCCTCATCACCCAGGGGGATCGGGGAGGGGCTACACCTTC. It yields the protein CASSDPHHPGGSGRGYTF.

The chain joins TRBV6-6 to TRBJ2-2, with D unclear. Trimming stripped 2 bases from V and 0 bases from J, with 7 bases between. The CDR3 has 15 amino acids. Germline-derived CDR1 and CDR2 are MNHNY and SVGAGI (reference sequence). DNA for the CDR3: TGTGCCAGCAGTTACCCCGGAGCGAACACCGGGGAGCTGTTTTTT. The encoded protein is CASSYPGANTGELFF.